Listed below are T cell receptor beta chains from one sample, sequenced in a study of blood T cell repertoires in COVID-19. The protocol was immunoSEQ multiplex PCR, while the TCRdb copy is restricted to in-frame clones and leaves out a portion. This table holds some 160,000 clones, around four fifths found once. Sample: peripheral blood. Receptors originate from a woman aged 80 or older with COVID-19, enrolled during active disease. CDR3s include the opening cysteine and the closing phenylalanine or tryptophan. D genes are given only for firm matches. Rows may omit the clone size; those that give it use once, few, many or a size class.

size,V,J,D,length,CDR3,DNA
NA,TRBV3-1/TRBV3-2,TRBJ2-5,NA,15,CASSPGRGAKETQYF,TGTGCCAGCAGCCCCGGCCGGGGGGCAAAGGAGACCCAGTACTTC
once,TRBV7-7,TRBJ2-3,NA,13,CASSFSPPDTQYF,TGTGCTAGCAGTTTCAGTCCCCCAGATACGCAGTATTTT
NA,TRBV2,TRBJ2-3,NA,11,CATSPRDTQYF,TGTGCCACCTCCCCGAGAGATACGCAGTATTTT
NA,TRBV7-9,TRBJ1-2,NA,14,CASSLALASVGYTF,TGTGCCAGCAGCTTAGCGCTAGCCTCGGTTGGCTACACCTTC
once,TRBV28,TRBJ1-1,NA,12,CASSPFGAEAFF,TGTGCCAGCAGCCCGTTCGGAGCTGAAGCTTTCTTT
NA,TRBV5-5,TRBJ2-1,NA,16,CASNQPGGGSYNEQFF,TGTGCCAGCAACCAACCGGGCGGAGGTTCCTACAATGAGCAGTTCTTC
NA,TRBV19,TRBJ2-3,NA,13,CASTPRGTDTQYF,TGTGCCAGTACCCCCCGGGGCACAGATACGCAGTATTTT
few,TRBV7-2,TRBJ2-7,NA,14,CASSLGRAYYEQYF,TGTGCCAGCAGCTTAGGGCGGGCTTACTACGAGCAGTACTTC
NA,TRBV5-1,TRBJ1-1,NA,14,CASSLDSLNTEAFF,TGCGCCAGCAGCTTGGACAGTTTGAACACTGAAGCTTTCTTT
NA,TRBV9,TRBJ1-2,TRBD1,15,CASSGGDRGFYGYTF,TGTGCCAGCAGCGGTGGGGACAGGGGTTTCTATGGCTACACCTTC
NA,TRBV6-5,TRBJ2-2,NA,11,CASSQTGELFF,TGTGCCAGCAGCCAGACCGGGGAGCTGTTTTTT
NA,TRBV5-1,TRBJ1-1,TRBD1,16,CASSSIQGATNTEAFF,TGCGCCAGCAGCTCCATACAGGGGGCCACGAACACTGAAGCTTTCTTT
NA,TRBV3-1/TRBV3-2,TRBJ2-7,TRBD2,15,CASSQAGGPSYEQYF,TGTGCCAGCAGCCAAGCGGGGGGGCCATCCTACGAGCAGTACTTC
once,TRBV15,TRBJ1-2,NA,16,CATSRGRTEAGYGYTF,TGTGCCACCAGCAGAGGGAGGACCGAGGCGGGGTATGGCTACACCTTC
NA,TRBV6-5,TRBJ1-1,TRBD1,14,CASRGQGVHTEAFF,TGTGCCAGCAGAGGACAGGGAGTCCACACTGAAGCTTTCTTT
NA,TRBV18,TRBJ2-3,TRBD2,16,CASSPELAGGTDTQYF,TGTGCCAGCTCACCTGAACTAGCGGGAGGGACAGATACGCAGTATTTT
NA,TRBV18,TRBJ1-4,NA,18,CASSPRAWGLATNEKLFF,TGTGCCAGCTCGCCCAGGGCTTGGGGTCTCGCAACTAATGAAAAACTGTTTTTT
NA,TRBV7-8,TRBJ2-5,NA,13,CASSLSREETQYF,TGTGCCAGCAGCTTATCCAGGGAAGAGACCCAGTACTTC
few,TRBV2,TRBJ2-2,TRBD1,15,CASTGQGANTGELFF,TGTGCCAGCACGGGGCAGGGGGCGAACACCGGGGAGCTGTTTTTT
NA,TRBV5-4,TRBJ1-5,TRBD1,19,CASSLSSWSGTGELGPQHF,TGTGCCAGCAGCTTGTCAAGTTGGAGCGGGACAGGGGAATTAGGGCCCCAGCATTTT
NA,TRBV18,TRBJ1-2,TRBD1,12,CASSEGAHGYTF,TGTGCCAGCTCTGAGGGGGCTCATGGCTACACCTTC
NA,TRBV5-4,TRBJ1-2,TRBD1,16,CASSLGTGGESYGYTF,TGTGCCAGCAGCTTGGGGACAGGGGGCGAATCCTATGGCTACACCTTC
few,TRBV5-4,TRBJ2-7,TRBD2,15,CASSQGLAGAYEQYF,TGTGCCAGCAGCCAGGGACTAGCGGGGGCATACGAGCAGTACTTC
NA,TRBV2,TRBJ1-2,TRBD1,15,CASARDRDLFGGYTF,TGTGCCAGCGCCCGGGACAGGGACCTCTTTGGTGGCTACACCTTC
NA,TRBV7-8,TRBJ1-5,NA,17,CASSFTWTPAANQPQHF,TGTGCCAGCAGCTTTACGTGGACACCCGCCGCCAATCAGCCCCAGCATTTT
NA,TRBV7-9,TRBJ1-6,NA,14,CASSSLGGVSPLHF,TGTGCCAGCAGCTCCCTAGGGGGGGTCTCACCCCTCCACTTT
NA,TRBV5-1,TRBJ2-7,NA,13,CASSPGQNREQYF,TGCGCCAGCAGCCCCGGACAGAATCGCGAGCAGTACTTC
NA,TRBV5-1,TRBJ2-1,TRBD1,16,CASSLGDRGRDNEQFF,TGCGCCAGCAGCTTGGGGGACAGGGGGCGGGACAATGAGCAGTTCTTC
NA,TRBV5-1,TRBJ1-1,TRBD1,15,CASSLETGINTEAFF,TGCGCCAGCAGCTTGGAGACAGGGATTAACACTGAAGCTTTCTTT
NA,TRBV5-1,TRBJ1-1,NA,14,CASSLGRENTEAFF,TGCGCCAGCAGCTTGGGGAGAGAAAACACTGAAGCTTTCTTT
NA,TRBV2,TRBJ2-5,TRBD2,14,CASSLRGGLETQYF,TGTGCCAGCAGCTTGCGGGGGGGGCTGGAGACCCAGTACTTC
NA,TRBV19,TRBJ1-2,NA,13,CASSIMGAYGYTF,TGTGCCAGTAGTATAATGGGGGCCTATGGCTACACCTTC
few,TRBV4-2,TRBJ1-6,TRBD1,15,CASSQEWARGSPLHF,TGTGCCAGCAGCCAAGAATGGGCCAGGGGGTCACCCCTCCACTTT
NA,TRBV27,TRBJ2-1,NA,15,CASSHRATRGDEQFF,TGTGCCAGTTCTCATCGGGCCACGCGGGGCGATGAGCAGTTCTTC
NA,TRBV7-8,TRBJ2-7,NA,15,CASSFFLSGSYEQYF,TGTGCCAGCAGCTTCTTTTTAAGCGGAAGTTACGAGCAGTACTTC
few,TRBV2,TRBJ2-5,NA,14,CASSGTIPQETQYF,TGTGCCAGCAGTGGGACTATCCCCCAAGAGACCCAGTACTTC
NA,TRBV5-1,TRBJ2-5,TRBD2,18,CASSTGTSGGAVGETQYF,TGCGCCAGCAGCACCGGGACTAGCGGGGGGGCCGTAGGGGAGACCCAGTACTTC
NA,TRBV19,TRBJ1-6,TRBD1,13,CASRTGLNSPLHF,TGTGCCTCCAGGACAGGGCTTAATTCACCCCTCCACTTT
once,TRBV3-1/TRBV3-2,TRBJ1-1,NA,14,CASSRAQGGTEAFF,TGTGCCAGCAGCCGGGCACAGGGCGGCACTGAAGCTTTCTTT
NA,TRBV5-1,TRBJ2-5,TRBD2,16,CASSLAASGGQETQYF,TGCGCCAGCAGCTTGGCGGCTAGCGGGGGCCAAGAGACCCAGTACTTC
NA,TRBV7-7,TRBJ2-5,TRBD2,14,CASSPTSGQETQYF,TGTGCTAGCAGCCCGACTAGCGGCCAAGAGACCCAGTACTTC